Listed below are T cell receptor beta chains from one sample, sequenced in a study of OX40 agonist ivuxolimab in advanced cancers. Some clones are missing from TCRdb's copy, which holds only in-frame ones; the method was immunoSEQ multiplex PCR. The data hold about 84,000 clones, with around four fifths observed a single time. The sample in question was CD4+ or CD8+ T cells sorted from blood, obtained in a trial of the OX40 agonist ivuxolimab. These receptors came from an adult with an advanced solid tumor such as melanoma, head and neck, liver or kidney cancer. Both conserved end residues are part of each CDR3. Each record gives: clone size, D gene, V gene, J gene, CDR3 DNA, CDR3 protein. A D gene is named only where the DNA matches it firmly. Only part of the rows carry a size: once, few, many, or a class if the clone is expanded.

abundance: NA; d_gene: TRBD2; v_gene: TRBV6-6; j_gene: TRBJ2-3; CDR3nt: TGTGCCAGCAGGGTCGCGGGGGGCACAGATACGCAGTATTTT; CDR3aa: CASRVAGGTDTQYF
abundance: NA; d_gene: NA; v_gene: TRBV15; j_gene: TRBJ1-1; CDR3nt: TGTGCCACCAGCAGTCTATTAGGGACCCCCGGGACTGAAGCTTTCTTT; CDR3aa: CATSSLLGTPGTEAFF
abundance: NA; d_gene: NA; v_gene: TRBV18; j_gene: TRBJ1-5; CDR3nt: TGTGCCAGCTCACCGTCGGAGAATCAGCCCCAGCATTTT; CDR3aa: CASSPSENQPQHF
abundance: NA; d_gene: TRBD1; v_gene: TRBV18; j_gene: TRBJ2-7; CDR3nt: TGTGCCGGCTCACCGGGGACAGACTACGAGCAGTACTTC; CDR3aa: CAGSPGTDYEQYF
abundance: NA; d_gene: NA; v_gene: TRBV7-3; j_gene: TRBJ1-4; CDR3nt: TGTGCCAGCAGCTGTTGGGGGGGAGTCCTCTATTGCCTTGAAAAACTGTTTTTT; CDR3aa: CASSCWGGVLYCLEKLFF
abundance: once; d_gene: NA; v_gene: TRBV10-3; j_gene: TRBJ2-3; CDR3nt: TGTGCCATCAGCTTACGGGACGTAAGCACAGATACGCAGTATTTT; CDR3aa: CAISLRDVSTDTQYF
abundance: NA; d_gene: NA; v_gene: TRBV19; j_gene: TRBJ1-4; CDR3nt: TGTGCCAGTAGTTTGGGCGGAAGGATCCCTAATGAAAAACTGTTTTTT; CDR3aa: CASSLGGRIPNEKLFF
abundance: NA; d_gene: NA; v_gene: TRBV7-9; j_gene: TRBJ2-5; CDR3nt: TGTGCCAGCAGCTACGACGCCAGGACCCAGTACTTC; CDR3aa: CASSYDARTQYF
abundance: NA; d_gene: NA; v_gene: TRBV18; j_gene: TRBJ2-3; CDR3nt: TGTGCCAGCTCACCAGGGCAGCCTAGCGATACGCAGTATTTT; CDR3aa: CASSPGQPSDTQYF
abundance: few; d_gene: NA; v_gene: TRBV29-1; j_gene: TRBJ1-1; CDR3nt: TGCAGCGTTGGACAGCTTTACACTGAAGCTTTCTTT; CDR3aa: CSVGQLYTEAFF
abundance: NA; d_gene: NA; v_gene: TRBV30; j_gene: TRBJ1-1; CDR3nt: TGTGCCTGGAGTGTCTCGGGTGTGAACACTGAAGCTTTCTTT; CDR3aa: CAWSVSGVNTEAFF
abundance: NA; d_gene: TRBD2; v_gene: TRBV4-1; j_gene: TRBJ2-3; CDR3nt: TGCGCCAGCAGCCAAGAAGCGGGGGGGCGGACAGATACGCAGTATTTT; CDR3aa: CASSQEAGGRTDTQYF
abundance: NA; d_gene: NA; v_gene: TRBV5-6; j_gene: TRBJ1-6; CDR3nt: TGTGCCAGCAGCAGCCCGGGTAATTCACCCCTCCACTTT; CDR3aa: CASSSPGNSPLHF
abundance: NA; d_gene: NA; v_gene: TRBV7-8; j_gene: TRBJ1-1; CDR3nt: TGTGCCAGCAGCGGGGGTGGGATCTACACTGAAGCTTTCTTT; CDR3aa: CASSGGGIYTEAFF
abundance: few; d_gene: NA; v_gene: TRBV4-3; j_gene: TRBJ1-1; CDR3nt: TGCGCCAGCAGCCTACAAGAGAACACTGAAGCTTTCTTT; CDR3aa: CASSLQENTEAFF
abundance: NA; d_gene: TRBD1; v_gene: TRBV27; j_gene: TRBJ2-7; CDR3nt: TGTGCCAGCAGTTTCTTGGGACAGACCGAATACGAGCAGTACTTC; CDR3aa: CASSFLGQTEYEQYF
abundance: once; d_gene: NA; v_gene: TRBV9; j_gene: TRBJ1-5; CDR3nt: TGTGCCAGCAGCCAAGGGAGCAATCAGCCCCAGCATTTT; CDR3aa: CASSQGSNQPQHF
abundance: few; d_gene: NA; v_gene: TRBV11-2; j_gene: TRBJ2-3; CDR3nt: TGTGCCAGCAGCTTTCAGGGCGGGGTCACAGATACGCAGTATTTT; CDR3aa: CASSFQGGVTDTQYF
abundance: NA; d_gene: NA; v_gene: TRBV19; j_gene: TRBJ1-6; CDR3nt: TGTGCCAGTAGTATAAATGGGGGGAACCCACCCCTCCACTTT; CDR3aa: CASSINGGNPPLHF
abundance: NA; d_gene: TRBD2; v_gene: TRBV10-3; j_gene: TRBJ2-5; CDR3nt: TGTGCCATCAGTGAGCGTCGACTAGCGGGGAAAGAGACCCAGTACTTC; CDR3aa: CAISERRLAGKETQYF